A selection of T cell receptor beta chains follows, all from one sample in a study of blood T cell repertoires in COVID-19. Some clones are missing from TCRdb's copy, which holds only in-frame ones; the method was immunoSEQ multiplex PCR. Of some 150,000 clones detected, about 88% appear once; the ten largest clones hold roughly 1%. Material for sequencing was peripheral blood. These receptors originate from a man between 35 and 55 years old with acute or convalescent COVID-19. The CDR3 runs from the conserved cysteine through the conserved F or W. Each record gives: clone size, V gene, J gene, D gene, CDR3 DNA, CDR3 protein. A D gene is named only where the DNA matches it firmly. Rows may omit the clone size; those that give it use once, few, many or a size class.

NA	TRBV15	TRBJ2-3	TRBD2	TGTGCCACCAGCAACCTGGAAGCGGGGGGTTCAGATACGCAGTATTTT	CATSNLEAGGSDTQYF
NA	TRBV4-1	TRBJ2-1	TRBD2	TGCGCCAGCAGCCAAGAAAGCGGGGGGAACTACAATGAGCAGTTCTTC	CASSQESGGNYNEQFF
few	TRBV6-6	TRBJ2-2	TRBD2	TGTGCCAGCAGCCGATCTTTAGCGGGAGCGAACACCGGGGAGCTGTTTTTT	CASSRSLAGANTGELFF
NA	TRBV12-3/TRBV12-4	TRBJ2-2	NA	TGTGCCAACCAGTGGGGGGTCGGCGGGGAGCTGTTTTTT	CANQWGVGGELFF
NA	TRBV7-2	TRBJ2-4	TRBD1	TGTGCCAGCAGCTTAGTTGGGACAGGGGGCGCGTCGAGCATTCAGTACTTC	CASSLVGTGGASSIQYF
NA	TRBV6-5	TRBJ2-7	TRBD1	TGTGCCAGCAGGGCCGGGACAGCCACCTACGAGCAGTACTTC	CASRAGTATYEQYF
NA	TRBV28	TRBJ2-2	TRBD2	TGTGCCAGCAGTTTGGGGGGGAGACCCGGGGAGCTGTTTTTT	CASSLGGRPGELFF
NA	TRBV9	TRBJ2-3	TRBD1	TGTGCCAGCAGCTCCCAGATGGGGTTACAGGGGACAGATACGCAGTATTTT	CASSSQMGLQGTDTQYF
NA	TRBV28	TRBJ1-5	TRBD1	TGTGCCAGCAGTTTACAGGGGGCCGGTCAGCCCCAGCATTTT	CASSLQGAGQPQHF
NA	TRBV6-5	TRBJ1-6	NA	TGTGCCAGCAGTTCCAGAAGCTCCTATAATTCACCCCTCCACTTT	CASSSRSSYNSPLHF
NA	TRBV6-5	TRBJ1-2	NA	TGTGCCAGCAGTTACTCGGGGGCGGTCGGGGACTATGGCTACACCTTC	CASSYSGAVGDYGYTF
NA	TRBV5-1	TRBJ2-7	TRBD2	TGCGCCAGCAGCCCGGCAGGTCTAGCGGGGTACGAGCAGTACTTC	CASSPAGLAGYEQYF